This entry is about one TCR beta chain. Assay: immunoSEQ multiplex PCR; the TCRdb copy retains only in-frame clones and omits some. In the table there are a few hundred thousand clones, about nine tenths of which are singletons. The sample comes from a study of blood T cell repertoires in COVID-19. The TCR sequence derives from a woman in her twenties or thirties with active or convalescent COVID-19. Sequencing used peripheral blood.

The CDR3 sequence is CASSLVSSGDTGELFF. The CDR3, as DNA: TGCGCCAGCAGCTTGGTGTCTAGCGGGGACACCGGGGAGCTGTTTTTT. The chain has TRBV5-1 and TRBJ2-2, with 9 positions matching TRBD2. The CDR3 is made up of 16 amino acids. Germline-derived CDR1 and CDR2 are SGHRS and YFSETQ. With V trimmed by 0 bases and J by 3 bases, 3 bases remained unmatched.